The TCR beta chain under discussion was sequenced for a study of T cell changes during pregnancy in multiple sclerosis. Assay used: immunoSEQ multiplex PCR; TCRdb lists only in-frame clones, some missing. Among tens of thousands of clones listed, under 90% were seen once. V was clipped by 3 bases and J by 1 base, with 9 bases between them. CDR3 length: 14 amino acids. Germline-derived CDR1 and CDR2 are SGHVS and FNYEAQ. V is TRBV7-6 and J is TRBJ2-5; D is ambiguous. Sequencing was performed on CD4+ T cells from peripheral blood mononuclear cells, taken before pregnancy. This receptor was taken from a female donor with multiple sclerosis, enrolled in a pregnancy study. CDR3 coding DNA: TGTGCCAGCAGCTTTATCTCTTCCCAAGAGACCCAGTACTTC. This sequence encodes CASSFISSQETQYF.